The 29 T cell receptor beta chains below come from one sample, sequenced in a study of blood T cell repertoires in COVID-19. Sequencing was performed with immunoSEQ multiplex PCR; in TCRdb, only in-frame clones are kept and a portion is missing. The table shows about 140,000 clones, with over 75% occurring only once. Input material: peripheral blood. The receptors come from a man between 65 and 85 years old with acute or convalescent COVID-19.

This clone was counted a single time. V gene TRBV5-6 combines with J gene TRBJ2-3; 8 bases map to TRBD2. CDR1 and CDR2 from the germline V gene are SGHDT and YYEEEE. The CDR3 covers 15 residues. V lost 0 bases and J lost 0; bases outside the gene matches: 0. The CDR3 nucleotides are TGTGCCAGCAGCTTGGGCGGGGGGAGCACAGATACGCAGTATTTT. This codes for CASSLGGGSTDTQYF.

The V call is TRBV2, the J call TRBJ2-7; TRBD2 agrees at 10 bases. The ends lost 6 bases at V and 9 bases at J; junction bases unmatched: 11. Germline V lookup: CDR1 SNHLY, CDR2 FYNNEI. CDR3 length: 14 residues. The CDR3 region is CASSPGLAGVRQYF. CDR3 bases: TGTGCCAGCAGCCCCGGGCTAGCGGGAGTACGGCAGTACTTC. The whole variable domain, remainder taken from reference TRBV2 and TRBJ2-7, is EPEVTQTPSHQVTQMGQEVILRCVPISNHLYFYWYRQILGQKVEFLVSFYNNEISEKSEIFDDQFSVERPDGSNFTLKIRSTKLEDSAMYFCASSPGLAGVRQYFGPGTRLTVT.

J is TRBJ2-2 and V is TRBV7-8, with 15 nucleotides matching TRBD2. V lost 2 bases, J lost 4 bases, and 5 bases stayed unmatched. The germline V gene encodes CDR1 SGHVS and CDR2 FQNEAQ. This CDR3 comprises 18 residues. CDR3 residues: CASSLSRGLAGGTGELFF. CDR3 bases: TGTGCCAGCAGCTTAAGCAGGGGACTAGCGGGAGGCACCGGGGAGCTGTTTTTT.

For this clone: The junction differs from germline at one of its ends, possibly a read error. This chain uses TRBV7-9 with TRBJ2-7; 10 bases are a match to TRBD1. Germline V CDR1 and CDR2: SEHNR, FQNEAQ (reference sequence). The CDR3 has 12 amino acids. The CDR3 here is CASSFSDRGLFF. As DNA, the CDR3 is TGTGCCAGCAGCTTCTCCGACAGGGGGCTTTTCTTC. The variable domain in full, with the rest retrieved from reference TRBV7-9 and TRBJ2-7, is DTGVSQNPRHKITKRGQNVTFRCDPISEHNRLYWYRQTLGQGPEFLTYFQNEAQLEKSRLLSDRFSAERPKGSFSTLEIQRTEQGDSAMYLCASSFSDRGLFFGPGTRLTVT.

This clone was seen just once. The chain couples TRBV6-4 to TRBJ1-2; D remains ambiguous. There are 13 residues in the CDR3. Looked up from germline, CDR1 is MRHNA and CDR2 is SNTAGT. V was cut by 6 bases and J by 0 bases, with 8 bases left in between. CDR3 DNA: TGTGCCAGCAGGCCGAGTTCTAACTATGGCTACACCTTC. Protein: CASRPSSNYGYTF.

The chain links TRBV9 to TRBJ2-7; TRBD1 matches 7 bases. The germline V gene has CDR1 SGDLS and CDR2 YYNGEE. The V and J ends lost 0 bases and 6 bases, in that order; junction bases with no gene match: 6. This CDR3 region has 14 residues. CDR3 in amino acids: CASSVGPGGGEQYF. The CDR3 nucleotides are TGTGCCAGCAGCGTAGGGCCAGGGGGTGGCGAGCAGTACTTC. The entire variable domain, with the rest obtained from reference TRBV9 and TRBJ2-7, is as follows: DSGVTQTPKHLITATGQRVTLRCSPRSGDLSVYWYQQSLDQGLQFLIQYYNGEERAKGNILERFSAQQFPDLHSELNLSSLELGDSALYFCASSVGPGGGEQYFGPGTRLTVT.

The CDR3 loop reads CASSYSGSYNEQFF. The CDR3 DNA reads as TGTGCCAGCAGCTATAGCGGCTCCTACAATGAGCAGTTCTTC. The chain has TRBV7-9 and TRBJ2-1, with D maybe TRBD2 (6 bases). Germline CDR1 reads SEHNR; CDR2 reads FQNEAQ (reference sequence). The CDR3 consists of 14 residues. Deletions cut 4 bases from V and 0 bases from J, with 7 bases between.

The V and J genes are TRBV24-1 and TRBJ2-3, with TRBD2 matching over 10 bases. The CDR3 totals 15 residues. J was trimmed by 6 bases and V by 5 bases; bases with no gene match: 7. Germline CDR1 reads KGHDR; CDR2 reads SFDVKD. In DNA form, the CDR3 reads TGTGCCACCAGTGGGGGTAGCGGGGGGAGGGATACGCAGTATTTT. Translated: CATSGGSGGRDTQYF.

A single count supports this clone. The CDR3 DNA reads TGTGCCAGTAGTACTCTAGCGGGGTACAATGAGCAGTTCTTC. Its translation: CASSTLAGYNEQFF. The V and J genes are TRBV19 and TRBJ2-1; 9 nucleotides agree with TRBD2. Trimming at V came to 4 bases and at J to 4 bases, leaving 2 bases not matched to a gene. CDR1 and CDR2 (germline): LNHDA, SQIVND (reference sequence). CDR3 length equals 14 residues.

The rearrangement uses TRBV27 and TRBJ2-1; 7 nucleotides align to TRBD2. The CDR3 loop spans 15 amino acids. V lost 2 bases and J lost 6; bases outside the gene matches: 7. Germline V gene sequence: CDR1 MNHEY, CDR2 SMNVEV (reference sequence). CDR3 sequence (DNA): TGTGCCAGCAGTTTAATCGGCGGGAGAAGCAATGAGCAGTTCTTC. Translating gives CASSLIGGRSNEQFF.

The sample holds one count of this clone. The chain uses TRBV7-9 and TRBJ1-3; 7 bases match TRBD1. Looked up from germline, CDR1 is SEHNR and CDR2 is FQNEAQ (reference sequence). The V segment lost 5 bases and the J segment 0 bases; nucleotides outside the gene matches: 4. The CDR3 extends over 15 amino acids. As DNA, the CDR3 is TGTGCCAGCAGCCCCGGACAGGTCTCTGGAAACACCATATATTTT. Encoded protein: CASSPGQVSGNTIYF.

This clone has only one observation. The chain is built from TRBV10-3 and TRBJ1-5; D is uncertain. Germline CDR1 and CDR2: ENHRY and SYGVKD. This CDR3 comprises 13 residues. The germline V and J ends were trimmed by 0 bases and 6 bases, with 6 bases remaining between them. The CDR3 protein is CAISESGVQPQHF. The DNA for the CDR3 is TGTGCCATCAGTGAGTCTGGAGTTCAGCCCCAGCATTTT.

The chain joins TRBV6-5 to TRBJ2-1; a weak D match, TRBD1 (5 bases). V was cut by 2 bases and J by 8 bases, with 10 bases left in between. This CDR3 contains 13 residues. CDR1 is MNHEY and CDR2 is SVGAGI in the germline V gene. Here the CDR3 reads CASSYRQFDEQFF. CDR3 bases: TGTGCCAGCAGTTACAGACAGTTCGATGAGCAGTTCTTC.

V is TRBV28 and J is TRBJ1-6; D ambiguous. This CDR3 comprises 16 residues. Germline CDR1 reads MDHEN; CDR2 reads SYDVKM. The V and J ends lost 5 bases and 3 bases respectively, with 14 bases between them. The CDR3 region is CASSRESRNYNSPLHF. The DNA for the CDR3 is TGTGCCAGCAGTCGGGAGTCGAGGAACTATAATTCACCCCTCCACTTT.

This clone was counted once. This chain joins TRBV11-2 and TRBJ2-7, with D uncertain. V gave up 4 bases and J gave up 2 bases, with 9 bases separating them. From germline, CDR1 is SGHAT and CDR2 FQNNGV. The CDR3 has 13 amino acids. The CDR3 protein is CASSSLSPYEQYF. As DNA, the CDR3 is TGTGCCAGCAGCTCCCTGTCCCCCTACGAGCAGTACTTC. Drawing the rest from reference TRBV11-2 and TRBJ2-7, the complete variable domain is EAGVAQSPRYKIIEKRQSVAFWCNPISGHATLYWYQQILGQGPKLLIQFQNNGVVDDSQLPKDRFSAERLKGVDSTLKIQPAKLEDSAVYLCASSSLSPYEQYFGPGTRLTVT.

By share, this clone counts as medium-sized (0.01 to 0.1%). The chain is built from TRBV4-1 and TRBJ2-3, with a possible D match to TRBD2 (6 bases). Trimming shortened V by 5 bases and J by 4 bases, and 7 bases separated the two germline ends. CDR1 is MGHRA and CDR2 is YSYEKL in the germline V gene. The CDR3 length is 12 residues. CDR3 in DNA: TGCGCCAGCAGCGAGCGGGCAGATACGCAGTATTTT. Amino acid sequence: CASSERADTQYF.

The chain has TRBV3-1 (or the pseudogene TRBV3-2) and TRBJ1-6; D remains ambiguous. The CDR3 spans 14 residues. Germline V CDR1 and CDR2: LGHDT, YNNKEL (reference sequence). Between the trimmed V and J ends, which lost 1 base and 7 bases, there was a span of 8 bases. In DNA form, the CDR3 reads TGTGCCAGCAGCCAAGGAGGGTTCAATTCACCCCTCCACTTT. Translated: CASSQGGFNSPLHF.

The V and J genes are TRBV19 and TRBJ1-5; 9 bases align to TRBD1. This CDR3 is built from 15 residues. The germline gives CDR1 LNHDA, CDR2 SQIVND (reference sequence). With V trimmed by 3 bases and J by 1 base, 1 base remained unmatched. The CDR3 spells CASSIDRGSNQPQHF. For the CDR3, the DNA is TGTGCCAGTAGTATTGACAGGGGGAGCAATCAGCCCCAGCATTTT.

The CDR3 reads CASSMARGDSPLHF. The CDR3 DNA follows: TGTGCCAGTAGTATGGCTCGGGGGGATTCACCCCTCCACTTT. The rearrangement links TRBV19 to TRBJ1-6, with D possibly being TRBD1 (5 bases). V was trimmed by 3 bases and J by 8 bases, leaving 11 bases between them. CDR1 is LNHDA and CDR2 is SQIVND in the germline V gene (reference sequence). This CDR3 contains 14 residues.

In nucleotides, the CDR3 is TGTGCCAGCAGCCGAGGCGGGACAGGGCTCCCTGAAGCTTTCTTT. As protein: CASSRGGTGLPEAFF. The chain combines TRBV6-2 or TRBV6-3 with TRBJ1-1; 9 bases fit TRBD1. Germline lookup yields CDR1 MNHEY and CDR2 SVGEGT. This CDR3 is 15 amino acids long. The junction had 11 bases not matched to a gene; V was cut back by 6 bases and J by 6 bases.

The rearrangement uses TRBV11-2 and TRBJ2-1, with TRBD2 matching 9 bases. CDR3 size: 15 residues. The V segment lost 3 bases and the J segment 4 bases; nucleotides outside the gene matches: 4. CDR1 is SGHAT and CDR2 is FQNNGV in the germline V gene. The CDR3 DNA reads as TGTGCCAGCAGCTTTTCTAGCGGGGCATACAATGAGCAGTTCTTC. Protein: CASSFSSGAYNEQFF.

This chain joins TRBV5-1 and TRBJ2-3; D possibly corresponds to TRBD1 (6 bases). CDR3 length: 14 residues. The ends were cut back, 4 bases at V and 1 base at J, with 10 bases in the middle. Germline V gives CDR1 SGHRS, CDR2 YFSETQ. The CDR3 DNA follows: TGCGCCAGCAGCACCCGACAGGGCACAGATACGCAGTATTTT. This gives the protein CASSTRQGTDTQYF.

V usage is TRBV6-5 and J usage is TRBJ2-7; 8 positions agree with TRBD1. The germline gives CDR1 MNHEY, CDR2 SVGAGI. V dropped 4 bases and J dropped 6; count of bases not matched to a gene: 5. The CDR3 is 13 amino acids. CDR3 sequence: CASSSTGGSEQYF. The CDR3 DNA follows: TGTGCCAGCAGTTCCACAGGGGGTAGCGAGCAGTACTTC.

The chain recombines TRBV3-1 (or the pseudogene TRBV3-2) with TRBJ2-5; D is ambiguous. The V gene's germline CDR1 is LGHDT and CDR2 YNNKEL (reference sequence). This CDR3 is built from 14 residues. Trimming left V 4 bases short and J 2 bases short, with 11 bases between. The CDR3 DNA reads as TGTGCCAGCAGCCCCTTGAGGATTCAAGAGACCCAGTACTTC. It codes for CASSPLRIQETQYF.

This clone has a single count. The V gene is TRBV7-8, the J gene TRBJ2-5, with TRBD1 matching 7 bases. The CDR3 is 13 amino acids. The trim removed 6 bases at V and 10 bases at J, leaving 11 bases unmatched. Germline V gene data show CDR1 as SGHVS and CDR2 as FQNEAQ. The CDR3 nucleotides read TGTGCCAGCAGAAGACAGGGCACGACGGTCCAGTACTTC. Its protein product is CASRRQGTTVQYF.

The CDR3, as DNA: TGTGCCAGCAGTGAACAGACAGCAGCCGTCTATGGCTACACCTTC. Its protein is CASSEQTAAVYGYTF. This sequence joins TRBV6-1 and TRBJ1-2, with D possibly being TRBD1 (5 bases). CDR1 is MNHNS and CDR2 is SASEGT in the germline V gene. The ends were cut back, 2 bases at V and 4 bases at J, with 14 bases in the middle. The CDR3 runs to 15 residues.

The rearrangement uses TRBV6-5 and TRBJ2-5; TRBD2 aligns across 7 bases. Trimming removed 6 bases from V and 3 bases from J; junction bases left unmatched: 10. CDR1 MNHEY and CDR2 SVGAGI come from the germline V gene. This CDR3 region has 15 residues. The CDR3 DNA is TGTGCCAGCAGCCCCTTTTGGGCGGGGGAAGAGACCCAGTACTTC. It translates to CASSPFWAGEETQYF.

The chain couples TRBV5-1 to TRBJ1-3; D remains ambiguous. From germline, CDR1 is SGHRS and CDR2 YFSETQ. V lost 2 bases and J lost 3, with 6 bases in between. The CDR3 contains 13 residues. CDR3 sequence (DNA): TGCGCCAGCAGCTTTGAGGGTGGAAACACCATATATTTT. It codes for CASSFEGGNTIYF.

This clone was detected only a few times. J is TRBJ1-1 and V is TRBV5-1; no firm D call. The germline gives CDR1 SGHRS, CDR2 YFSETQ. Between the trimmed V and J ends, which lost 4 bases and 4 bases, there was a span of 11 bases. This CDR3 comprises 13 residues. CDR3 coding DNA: TGCGCCAGCAGCCCTCACACGGGCACTGAAGCTTTCTTT. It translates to CASSPHTGTEAFF.